The next 21 T cell receptor beta chains were all read from a single sample in a study of chemoradiotherapy in HPV16-positive cancers. Sequencing used immunoSEQ multiplex PCR; TCRdb keeps in-frame clones, though not all of them. The table includes tens of thousands of clones, roughly 94% detected once. Sample collection was performed from a patient who underwent chemoradiotherapy. These receptors originate from a human donor with HPV-associated anogenital cancer.

The gene calls are TRBV6-1 and TRBJ1-5; 7 nucleotides agree with TRBD1. V shed 5 bases and J 10 bases; nucleotides not matched to a gene: 14. Germline loops: CDR1 MNHNS, CDR2 SASEGT. The CDR3 runs to 15 residues. The CDR3 sequence: CASSSTDRAGGPQHF. The DNA for the CDR3 is TGTGCCAGCAGTTCAACCGACAGGGCGGGCGGTCCCCAGCATTTT.

The chain carries TRBV30 and TRBJ1-5, with a tentative D call TRBD1 (6 bases). Trimming removed 3 bases from V and 9 bases from J, with 18 bases in between. The CDR3 extends over 14 amino acids. In germline, CDR1 is GTSNPN, CDR2 SVGIG (reference sequence). The CDR3 bases are TGTGCCTGGAGCGGGCAGGGACACCCCGGGCCCCAGCATTTT. It is translated as CAWSGQGHPGPQHF.

The rearrangement links TRBV6-1 to TRBJ2-2; TRBD1 matches 7 bases. The germline gives CDR1 MNHNS, CDR2 SASEGT. The V and J ends lost 5 bases and 5 bases, in that order; junction bases with no gene match: 5. This CDR3 spans 14 amino acids. DNA of the CDR3: TGTGCCAGCAGTACCGACAGGGAAACCGGGGAGCTGTTTTTT. It yields the protein CASSTDRETGELFF.

The chain couples TRBV7-9 to TRBJ1-4, with D perhaps matching TRBD1 (5 bases). Germline lookup yields CDR1 SEHNR and CDR2 FQNEAQ (reference sequence). CDR3 length: 14 amino acids. V was clipped by 5 bases and J by 4 bases, with 11 bases between them. In DNA, the CDR3 is TGTGCCAGCAGCCCTCGGGACGTTAATGAAAAACTGTTTTTT. This translates into CASSPRDVNEKLFF.

This sequence joins TRBV28 and TRBJ1-2; D gene unclear. The V end lost 5 bases, the J end lost 4 bases, and 11 bases lay between the germline ends. Germline V gene lookup returns CDR1 MDHEN and CDR2 SYDVKM. The CDR3 is 13 amino acids. The CDR3 region has the DNA TGTGCCAGCAGTGCCGGTAGTATCTATGGCTACACCTTC. It specifies CASSAGSIYGYTF.

This clone was seen just once. V gene TRBV28 combines with J gene TRBJ1-2; TRBD1 aligns across 9 bases. J gave up 7 bases and V 5 bases, and 8 bases lay outside the gene matches. The germline V gene encodes CDR1 MDHEN and CDR2 SYDVKM. This CDR3 has 14 residues. For the CDR3, the DNA is TGTGCCAGCAGTCCGACCACGGACAGGGGTGGCTACACCTTC. Amino acids: CASSPTTDRGGYTF.

The J gene is TRBJ1-5, the V gene TRBV7-8, with 8 bases fitting TRBD1. The length of the CDR3 is 14 residues. J gave up 2 bases and V 7 bases, and 4 bases lay outside the gene matches. Germline CDR1 reads SGHVS; CDR2 reads FQNEAQ. CDR3 nucleotides: TGTGCCAGCAACAAACAGGGGGGCAATCAGCCCCAGCATTTT. Translating it yields CASNKQGGNQPQHF.

The chain employs TRBV21-1 and TRBJ1-2; the table's D call, TRBD1, was not checked against the DNA. TRBV21-1 is assigned pseudogene status. The CDR3 loop spans 15 amino acids. CDR3 region: CASSPLRGVYGGYTF. The CDR3 DNA follows: TGTGCCAGCAGTCCCCTCAGGGGAGTTTACGGAGGCTACACCTTC.

This chain joins TRBV9 and TRBJ1-1, with unresolved D. CDR1 SGDLS and CDR2 YYNGEE come from the germline V gene. V lost 2 bases to trimming and J lost 0 bases, with 8 bases between them. There are 14 residues in the CDR3. Here the CDR3 reads CASSVSGMNTEAFF. The CDR3 nucleotides read TGTGCCAGCAGCGTTTCCGGGATGAACACTGAAGCTTTCTTT. Combining the CDR3 with reference TRBV9 and TRBJ1-1 gives the whole variable domain DSGVTQTPKHLITATGQRVTLRCSPRSGDLSVYWYQQSLDQGLQFLIQYYNGEERAKGNILERFSAQQFPDLHSELNLSSLELGDSALYFCASSVSGMNTEAFFGQGTRLTVV.

This chain joins TRBV30 and TRBJ1-6; D may be TRBD1 (5 bases). This CDR3 has 16 residues. Germline CDR1 GTSNPN, CDR2 SVGIG (reference sequence). The V end lost 0 bases, the J end lost 4 bases, and 13 bases lay between the germline ends. In DNA form, the CDR3 reads TGTGCCTGGAGTGTCGCCGGGGGGGAGTATAATTCACCCCTCCACTTT. Protein: CAWSVAGGEYNSPLHF.

The rearrangement links TRBV5-5 to TRBJ2-7; tentatively, D is TRBD1 or TRBD2 (5 bases each). Germline assignment: CDR1 SGHKS and CDR2 YYEKEE (reference sequence). Trimming cost V 0 bases and J 6 bases, with 13 bases left between them. CDR3 length: 14 amino acids. In DNA form, the CDR3 reads TGTGCCAGCAGCTTGGGGGTCGAGGGGCGCGAGCAGTACTTC. As protein: CASSLGVEGREQYF.

The chain uses TRBV11-1 and TRBJ2-2; the match to TRBD1 covers 8 bases. CDR1 and CDR2 from the germline V gene are SGHAT and FQDESV (reference sequence). This CDR3 contains 19 residues. V was clipped by 2 bases and J by 4 bases; unmatched bases: 15. CDR3 residues: CASSLLQGAALSFTGELFF. For the CDR3, the DNA is TGTGCCAGCAGCTTATTGCAGGGGGCGGCTCTTTCCTTCACCGGGGAGCTGTTTTTT.

The sample holds one count of this clone. The chain has TRBV7-6 and TRBJ1-6, with D perhaps TRBD1 (6 bases). The CDR3 sequence is 14 residues long. The ends were cut back, 11 bases at V and 10 bases at J, with 21 bases in the middle. CDR1 is SGHVS, CDR2 FNYEAQ, per germline. The CDR3 sequence is CAVSSGAQQSPLHF. In nucleotides, the CDR3 is TGTGCCGTGTCTTCGGGGGCGCAGCAATCACCCCTCCACTTT.

This clone was detected only once. CDR3 bases: TGTGCCAGCAGCACCCCCCGACTAGCGGGAGATGGACATGAGCAGTTCTTC. This translates into CASSTPRLAGDGHEQFF. This chain connects TRBV21-1 to TRBJ2-1; the D call in the table, TRBD2, was not verified against the DNA. TRBV21-1 counts as a pseudogene. The CDR3 extends over 17 amino acids.

The rearrangement uses TRBV27 and TRBJ2-7, with 14 bases matching TRBD2. The junction had 5 bases not matched to a gene; V was cut back by 6 bases and J by 4 bases. The CDR3 loop spans 15 amino acids. CDR1 is MNHEY, CDR2 SMNVEV, per germline (reference sequence). This CDR3 reads CASSPGTSGSYEQYF. As DNA, the CDR3 is TGTGCCAGCAGCCCCGGGACTAGCGGGAGTTACGAGCAGTACTTC.

The rearrangement links TRBV5-1 to TRBJ2-5; the D gene is possibly TRBD1 (5 bases). CDR3 length: 13 amino acids. The germline V and J ends were trimmed by 0 bases and 5 bases, with 8 bases remaining between them. Germline CDR1 is SGHRS and CDR2 is YFSETQ. The CDR3: CASSLVGPETQYF. The CDR3 DNA reads as TGCGCCAGCAGCTTGGTGGGGCCCGAGACCCAGTACTTC.

This clone was seen just once. The chain recombines TRBV5-1 with TRBJ2-1; D is perhaps TRBD2 (6 bases). V lost 2 bases to trimming and J lost 5 bases, with 14 bases between them. This CDR3 region has 15 residues. Germline CDR1 and CDR2: SGHRS and YFSETQ. CDR3 sequence: CASSFGGSVNNEQFF. The CDR3 bases are TGCGCCAGCAGCTTTGGAGGGAGTGTTAACAATGAGCAGTTCTTC.

In this sample, this clone turned up a few times. This chain links TRBV5-1 with TRBJ1-1, with 8 bases that match TRBD1. The germline V gene encodes CDR1 SGHRS and CDR2 YFSETQ. The CDR3 covers 16 residues. V trimming: 4 bases; J trimming: 4 bases; junction bases outside the gene matches: 12. The CDR3 DNA follows: TGCGCCAGCAGCGCCAACGGACAGGGAGTAGGCACTGAAGCTTTCTTT. It translates to CASSANGQGVGTEAFF.

The CDR3 is CASSELAGNSYEQYF. In DNA, the CDR3 is TGTGCCAGCAGCGAACTAGCGGGTAACTCCTACGAGCAGTACTTC. The chain uses TRBV2 and TRBJ2-7; 9 bases map to TRBD2. This CDR3 has 15 amino acids. V was clipped by 6 bases and J by 0 bases; unmatched bases: 6. CDR1 and CDR2 (germline): SNHLY, FYNNEI.

The rearrangement uses TRBV18 and TRBJ1-6; a possible D gene is TRBD1 (5 bases). CDR3 length equals 16 residues. The V end was cut by 2 bases, the J end by 6 bases, with 14 bases between. In germline, CDR1 is KGHSH, CDR2 LQKENI. The CDR3 region is CASSPEAPGPNSPLHF. CDR3 nucleotides: TGTGCCAGCTCACCAGAAGCGCCGGGGCCTAATTCACCCCTCCACTTT.

J is TRBJ1-1 and V is TRBV29-1; 9 bases align to TRBD1. Germline trimming cut 4 bases from V and 3 bases from J; bases unmatched to any gene: 3. The CDR3 extends over 13 amino acids. Germline-derived CDR1 and CDR2 are SQVTM and ANQGSEA. CDR3 in DNA: TGCAGCGTTGGGACAGGGGATTACACTGAAGCTTTCTTT. It specifies CSVGTGDYTEAFF.